These 22 T cell receptor beta chains were sequenced from one sample in a study of response to subunit inactivated influenza vaccine. TCRdb reprocessed the RT-PCR reads via MiXCR and lists one record per CDR3 protein. In the table there are over 400,000 distinct CDR3 sequences, over 10% of which are singletons. The sequences come from PBMCs from blood, collected about 40 days after vaccination. Every receptor here comes from a man aged 45-60 years who received an inactivated influenza vaccine.

V is TRBV12-3 or TRBV12-4 and J is TRBJ1-4; D might be TRBD1 (5 bases). Trimming shortened V by 7 bases and J by 3 bases, and 9 bases separated the two germline ends. The CDR3 spans 13 residues. The CDR3 region is CASMGGANEKLFF. CDR3 DNA sequence: TGTGCCAGCATGGGGGGAGCTAATGAAAAACTGTTTTTT.

This clonotype was observed a few times. V usage is TRBV2 and J usage is TRBJ1-1, with a tentative D call TRBD1 (6 bases). V was cut by 7 bases and J by 4 bases, with 16 bases left in between. Germline V gives CDR1 SNHLY, CDR2 FYNNEI. The CDR3 spans 14 residues. This chain's CDR3 is CASTSSGVATEAFF. DNA for the CDR3: TGTGCCAGCACGTCTTCAGGGGTGGCCACTGAAGCTTTCTTT.

The chain has TRBV4-3 and TRBJ1-1, with a possible D match to TRBD1 (6 bases). CDR1 and CDR2 (germline): LGHNA, YSLEER. V lost 0 bases and J 0 bases, leaving 14 bases between the germline ends. The CDR3 extends over 17 amino acids. The CDR3 coding sequence is TGCGCCAGCAGCCAAGATCAAATCCGGACAGTGAACACTGAAGCTTTCTTT. Translating gives CASSQDQIRTVNTEAFF.

This clonotype was picked up a small number of times. The rearrangement joins TRBV7-3 to TRBJ2-1; TRBD2 matches at 12 bases. J gave up 11 bases and V 2 bases, and 7 bases lay outside the gene matches. CDR1 is SGHTA, CDR2 FQGTGA, per germline. This CDR3 comprises 15 residues. CDR3 sequence: CASSLASGRATKQFF. The CDR3 DNA sequence: TGTGCCAGCAGCTTAGCTAGCGGGAGGGCCACGAAGCAGTTCTTC.

The V and J genes are TRBV20-1 and TRBJ2-5, with 15 bases that match TRBD2. Germline V lookup: CDR1 DFQATT, CDR2 SNEGSKA (reference sequence). This CDR3 has 18 amino acids. V was clipped by 0 bases and J by 4 bases; unmatched bases: 9. CDR3 sequence reads: CSARDFLGLAGGRETQYF. The CDR3 DNA reads as TGCAGTGCTAGAGATTTCCTCGGACTAGCGGGGGGGAGAGAGACCCAGTACTTC.

This clonotype showed up just a few times. The genes are TRBV20-1 and TRBJ1-2; TRBD1 might be the D (5 bases). CDR3 length: 13 amino acids. Per germline, CDR1 DFQATT and CDR2 SNEGSKA (reference sequence). V was pared by 3 bases and J by 2 bases, with 10 bases between. CDR3 DNA sequence: TGCAGTGCTAGGCAGGGCCTCAACTATGGCTACACCTTC. It is translated as CSARQGLNYGYTF.

This chain joins TRBV4-3 and TRBJ2-5, with D perhaps matching TRBD2 (7 bases). The CDR3 spans 16 residues. Germline CDR1 and CDR2: LGHNA and YSLEER. V lost 1 base and J 2 bases, leaving 14 bases between the germline ends. The CDR3 nucleotides are TGCGCCAGCAGCCAAGGGTTCGGGGGGCCTCAAGAGACCCAGTACTTC. It yields the protein CASSQGFGGPQETQYF.

This clonotype was found a few times. The chain carries TRBV12-3 or TRBV12-4 and TRBJ2-7; D might be TRBD1 (5 bases). The CDR3 sequence is 13 residues long. The ends were cut back, 6 bases at V and 3 bases at J, with 12 bases in the middle. This CDR3 reads CASSPDSIYEQYF. The CDR3, as DNA: TGTGCCAGCAGCCCAGACAGTATCTACGAGCAGTACTTC.

The chain couples TRBV5-1 to TRBJ2-3; 8 bases fit TRBD2. The CDR3 is made up of 16 amino acids. With 0 bases clipped from V and 4 bases from J, the junction kept 7 bases outside the gene matches. Germline V gene lookup returns CDR1 SGHRS and CDR2 YFSETQ. The CDR3 here is CASSLGRGGWADTQYF. CDR3 coding DNA: TGCGCCAGCAGCTTGGGACGGGGGGGCTGGGCAGATACGCAGTATTTT.

This clonotype was observed at least ten times. V and J are TRBV24-1 and TRBJ2-1; TRBD2 aligns across 9 bases. The CDR3 consists of 14 residues. In germline, CDR1 is KGHDR, CDR2 SFDVKD. Trimming removed 3 bases from V and 9 bases from J; junction bases left unmatched: 5. The CDR3 coding sequence is TGTGCCACCAGTGATGGCGGGAGGGCCTCTGAGCAGTTCTTC. Residues: CATSDGGRASEQFF.

The CDR3 here is CASSGTGGNSPLHF. CDR3 sequence (DNA): TGTGCCAGCAGTGGGACAGGGGGCAATTCACCCCTCCACTTT. The chain carries TRBV25-1 and TRBJ1-6, with 11 bases matching TRBD1. Germline V lookup: CDR1 MGHDK, CDR2 SYGVNS. V dropped 4 bases and J dropped 7; count of bases not matched to a gene: 0. The CDR3 sequence is 14 residues long.

J is TRBJ2-3 and V is TRBV16; D is ambiguous. Per the germline V gene, CDR1 is KGHSY and CDR2 is FQNENV. Deletions cut 2 bases from V and 2 bases from J, with 5 bases between. The CDR3 runs 13 residues. CDR3 DNA: TGTGCCAGCAGCCAAGCGACCACAGATACGCAGTATTTT. This gives the protein CASSQATTDTQYF.

V usage is TRBV18 and J usage is TRBJ2-1; 11 bases map to TRBD2. The CDR3 has 16 amino acids. The germline CDR1 and CDR2 sequences are KGHSH and LQKENI. V was clipped by 0 bases and J by 8 bases; unmatched bases: 6. This chain's CDR3 is CASSPPKASGRYEQFF. CDR3 bases: TGTGCCAGCTCACCACCGAAGGCTAGCGGGAGGTATGAGCAGTTCTTC. The full variable domain, with the rest looked up from reference TRBV18 and TRBJ2-1, is NAGVMQNPRHLVRRRGQEARLRCSPMKGHSHVYWYRQLPEEGLKFMVYLQKENIIDESGMPKERFSAEFPKEGPSILRIQQVVRGDSAAYFCASSPPKASGRYEQFFGPGTRLTVL.

There are a few counts of this clonotype. The chain employs TRBV11-2 and TRBJ2-3; TRBD2 aligns across 13 bases. V shed 4 bases and J 2 bases; nucleotides not matched to a gene: 9. Looked up from germline, CDR1 is SGHAT and CDR2 is FQNNGV. This CDR3 region has 18 residues. CDR3 DNA sequence: TGTGCCAGCAGCTCCGCGACTAGCGGGGGGCTTATCACAGATACGCAGTATTTT. It is translated as CASSSATSGGLITDTQYF. Supplemented by reference TRBV11-2 and TRBJ2-3, the full variable domain reads EAGVAQSPRYKIIEKRQSVAFWCNPISGHATLYWYQQILGQGPKLLIQFQNNGVVDDSQLPKDRFSAERLKGVDSTLKIQPAKLEDSAVYLCASSSATSGGLITDTQYFGPGTRLTVL.

This clonotype was counted many times. The rearrangement links TRBV29-1 to TRBJ2-5; the D gene is possibly TRBD1 (5 bases). The CDR3 has 12 amino acids. V lost 3 bases and J lost 2, with 7 bases in between. Looked up from germline, CDR1 is SQVTM and CDR2 is ANQGSEA. CDR3 nucleotide sequence: TGCAGCGTTGATGACAGACAAGAGACCCAGTACTTC. It translates to CSVDDRQETQYF.

This chain uses TRBV5-6 with TRBJ1-2; TRBD1 aligns across 8 bases. The CDR3 contains 18 residues. Unmatched junction bases numbered 17, after V lost 4 bases and J lost 3 bases. The germline gives CDR1 SGHDT, CDR2 YYEEEE. The CDR3 reads CASSLRTGSVPGDYGYTF. For the CDR3, the DNA is TGTGCCAGCAGCCTACGGACAGGGTCGGTGCCGGGAGACTATGGCTACACCTTC.

For the CDR3, the DNA is TGTGCCAGCAGTTACTCGATCCGAGCCAGGGCGAACACCGGGGAGCTGTTTTTT. This sequence encodes CASSYSIRARANTGELFF. The rearrangement uses TRBV6-2 or TRBV6-3 and TRBJ2-2; D perhaps matches TRBD1 (5 bases). The germline CDR1 and CDR2 sequences are MNHEY and SVGEGT. The CDR3 consists of 18 residues. The V gene lost 0 bases and the J gene lost 0 bases, with 14 bases spanning the gap.

This clonotype occurred once. CDR3 sequence reads: CSARGIAGGTASYEQYF. In DNA, the CDR3 is TGCAGTGCTAGGGGAATAGCGGGGGGCACAGCATCCTACGAGCAGTACTTC. V and J are TRBV20-1 and TRBJ2-7, with 10 bases fitting TRBD2. There are 17 residues in the CDR3. Trimming took 3 bases from V and 1 from J; bases not matched to a gene: 12. Germline V CDR1 and CDR2: DFQATT, SNEGSKA (reference sequence).

V usage is TRBV6-2 or TRBV6-3 and J usage is TRBJ2-1; 9 bases line up with TRBD1. CDR3 size: 17 residues. Germline V gives CDR1 MNHEY, CDR2 SVGEGT. Losses at the gene ends were 8 bases for V and 7 bases for J; bases not matched to a gene: 18. The chain's CDR3 is CASLELATGGLRNEQFF. CDR3 nucleotide sequence: TGTGCCAGCTTAGAATTGGCGACAGGGGGACTGCGAAATGAGCAGTTCTTC.

The CDR3 DNA sequence: TGCGCCAGCAGCAGACAGGGGGACGAGCAGTACTTC. Translating it yields CASSRQGDEQYF. This chain connects TRBV5-1 to TRBJ2-7, with 9 bases aligning to TRBD1. CDR1 is SGHRS, CDR2 YFSETQ, per germline. V was clipped by 4 bases and J by 5 bases; unmatched bases: 1. The CDR3 sequence is 12 residues long.

This clonotype came up many times. J is TRBJ2-2 and V is TRBV5-1; possible D gene TRBD2, 6 bases. The CDR3 totals 17 residues. V was pared by 3 bases and J by 2 bases, with 17 bases between. Germline CDR1 reads SGHRS; CDR2 reads YFSETQ. In nucleotides, the CDR3 is TGCGCCAGCAGCTGGTCACCGGGACTTACCAACACCGGGGAGCTGTTTTTT. As protein: CASSWSPGLTNTGELFF.

This clonotype was detected only a few times. The chain combines TRBV11-1 with TRBJ2-7, with D unresolved. The CDR3 loop spans 16 amino acids. V lost 1 base and J 5 bases, leaving 18 bases between the germline ends. Germline V gives CDR1 SGHAT, CDR2 FQDESV (reference sequence). CDR3 sequence reads: CASSLGARTPSHEQYF. The CDR3 nucleotides are TGTGCCAGCAGCTTAGGGGCCCGCACCCCTTCCCACGAGCAGTACTTC.